The 20 T cell receptor beta chains in this list originate from one sample, sequenced in a study of blood T cell repertoires in COVID-19. TCRdb keeps only in-frame clones here, not all; method: immunoSEQ multiplex PCR. The table records roughly 290,000 clones, approximately 80% of them present only once. The sample was peripheral blood. The receptors here all came from a woman in her fifties or sixties with active or convalescent COVID-19.

This chain links TRBV5-4 with TRBJ2-5; tentative D call: TRBD1 (6 bases). The V gene lost 4 bases and the J gene lost 4 bases, with 8 bases spanning the gap. Germline CDR1 is SGHNT and CDR2 is YYREEE (reference sequence). CDR3 size: 12 residues. CDR3 sequence reads: CASSRGGETQYF. The CDR3 nucleotides are TGTGCCAGCAGCCGAGGGGGAGAGACCCAGTACTTC.

The chain has TRBV11-2 and TRBJ2-4; 8 bases map to TRBD2. V was pared by 5 bases and J by 8 bases, with 14 bases of the junction left unmatched. This CDR3 comprises 16 residues. Per the germline V gene, CDR1 is SGHAT and CDR2 is FQNNGV. CDR3 in DNA: TGTGCCAGCAGCCCCCGGACTAGCCGACCGGCGGACATTCAGTACTTC. Translating gives CASSPRTSRPADIQYF.

The rearrangement uses TRBV5-5 and TRBJ1-1; D is perhaps TRBD1 (5 bases). Germline V CDR1 and CDR2: SGHKS, YYEKEE (reference sequence). CDR3 size: 16 residues. V gave up 0 bases and J gave up 1 base, with 13 bases separating them. The DNA of the CDR3 is TGTGCCAGCAGCTTGGGGAGGGGTTGGGGGAACACTGAAGCTTTCTTT. Protein product: CASSLGRGWGNTEAFF.

The rearrangement joins TRBV5-1 to TRBJ1-1; TRBD1 aligns across 8 bases. The CDR3 has 18 amino acids. Germline CDR1 reads SGHRS; CDR2 reads YFSETQ. The V gene end was trimmed by 4 bases and the J gene end by 4 bases; junction bases not matched to a gene: 18. CDR3 DNA: TGCGCCAGCAGCCTTAAAGCTTCGCAGGGGGCGCCGATCACTGAAGCTTTCTTT. It specifies CASSLKASQGAPITEAFF.

CDR3 nucleotide sequence: TGTGCCAGCAGTGGAGGGCAGGGGAAGAGCGAGCAGTACTTC. Protein: CASSGGQGKSEQYF. The V gene is TRBV2, the J gene TRBJ2-7; D might be TRBD1 (6 bases). The CDR3 is made up of 14 amino acids. Germline V lookup: CDR1 SNHLY, CDR2 FYNNEI. Deletions cut 4 bases from V and 6 bases from J, with 16 bases between.

The chain uses TRBV7-8 and TRBJ2-1; 11 nucleotides match TRBD2. The V gene's germline CDR1 is SGHVS and CDR2 FQNEAQ. V trimming: 5 bases; J trimming: 10 bases; junction bases outside the gene matches: 4. This CDR3 is 13 amino acids long. The CDR3 region is CASSARTSGEQFF. The CDR3 nucleotides read TGTGCCAGCAGCGCCCGGACTAGCGGGGAGCAGTTCTTC.

The V gene is TRBV7-8, the J gene TRBJ1-6; TRBD1 matches 8 bases. Germline CDR1 reads SGHVS; CDR2 reads FQNEAQ. Germline trimming cut 2 bases from V and 9 bases from J; bases unmatched to any gene: 9. CDR3 length: 16 amino acids. This chain's CDR3 is CASSLTLGQGASPLHF. DNA of the CDR3: TGTGCCAGCAGCTTAACCCTTGGACAGGGTGCTTCACCCCTCCACTTT.

This chain joins TRBV2 and TRBJ2-5; 11 positions match TRBD2. The CDR3 length is 15 residues. The junction had 5 bases not matched to a gene; V was cut back by 2 bases and J by 6 bases. Germline V gene lookup returns CDR1 SNHLY and CDR2 FYNNEI. In DNA form, the CDR3 reads TGTGCCAGCAGTGAAACTAGCGGGAGCCCCAAGACCCAGTACTTC. Its protein product is CASSETSGSPKTQYF.

The chain links TRBV27 to TRBJ1-4; D remains ambiguous. The germline V gene has CDR1 MNHEY and CDR2 SMNVEV (reference sequence). This CDR3 region has 14 residues. V was cut by 5 bases and J by 6 bases, with 13 bases left in between. CDR3 bases: TGTGCCAGCAGTCCGTACCGAGGTTATGAAAAACTGTTTTTT. Translating it yields CASSPYRGYEKLFF.

This sequence joins TRBV18 and TRBJ2-1; a possible D gene is TRBD2 (6 bases). CDR1 is KGHSH, CDR2 LQKENI, per germline. With 5 bases removed from V and 0 bases from J, the gap between germline ends came to 11 bases. This CDR3 is 15 amino acids long. The CDR3 loop is CASSVSGVSYNEQFF. CDR3 bases: TGTGCCAGCTCAGTTTCGGGAGTCTCCTACAATGAGCAGTTCTTC. Full variable domain (missing parts from reference TRBV18 and TRBJ2-1): NAGVMQNPRHLVRRRGQEARLRCSPMKGHSHVYWYRQLPEEGLKFMVYLQKENIIDESGMPKERFSAEFPKEGPSILRIQQVVRGDSAAYFCASSVSGVSYNEQFFGPGTRLTVL.

The chain joins TRBV7-9 to TRBJ2-7, with a tentative D call TRBD1 (6 bases). Germline values: CDR1 SEHNR, CDR2 FQNEAQ (reference sequence). The CDR3 is 15 amino acids. Trimming pared 5 bases from V and 1 base from J, leaving 15 bases between. The CDR3 DNA sequence: TGTGCCAGCAGCCCGAACAGGGCGATATCCTACGAGCAGTACTTC. This encodes CASSPNRAISYEQYF.

The rearrangement uses TRBV7-9 and TRBJ1-2, with D unresolved. V lost 3 bases and J lost 1, with 6 bases in between. The CDR3 consists of 13 residues. The germline CDR1 and CDR2 sequences are SEHNR and FQNEAQ (reference sequence). The DNA for the CDR3 is TGTGCCAGCAGCTTCGCGAATAACTATGGCTACACCTTC. Its protein product is CASSFANNYGYTF. The full variable domain, with the rest looked up from reference TRBV7-9 and TRBJ1-2, is DTGVSQNPRHKITKRGQNVTFRCDPISEHNRLYWYRQTLGQGPEFLTYFQNEAQLEKSRLLSDRFSAERPKGSFSTLEIQRTEQGDSAMYLCASSFANNYGYTFGSGTRLTVV.

This rearrangement joins TRBV6-1 to TRBJ2-3; TRBD2 matches at 7 bases. Germline assignment: CDR1 MNHNS and CDR2 SASEGT. J was trimmed by 3 bases and V by 0 bases; bases with no gene match: 9. The length of the CDR3 is 17 residues. In DNA form, the CDR3 reads TGTGCCAGCAGTGAAGCTATCGCGGGAGTGGGTACAGATACGCAGTATTTT. The encoded protein is CASSEAIAGVGTDTQYF.

The chain employs TRBV2 and TRBJ1-4; D not certain. V lost 6 bases and J 4 bases, leaving 15 bases between the germline ends. The CDR3 has 15 amino acids. CDR1 is SNHLY and CDR2 is FYNNEI in the germline V gene. CDR3 amino acids: CASRGRSSNNEKLFF. DNA for the CDR3: TGTGCCAGCAGGGGGAGGAGTAGCAATAATGAAAAACTGTTTTTT.

V usage is TRBV7-9 and J usage is TRBJ1-4; D call uncertain. V lost 6 bases to trimming and J lost 7 bases, with 18 bases between them. CDR1 and CDR2 (germline): SEHNR, FQNEAQ (reference sequence). This CDR3 has 15 residues. Here the CDR3 DNA reads TGTGCCAGCAGTCGAGCAGGCCCCCGGGGTGAAAAACTGTTTTTT. Translation: CASSRAGPRGEKLFF. Together with reference TRBV7-9 and TRBJ1-4, the CDR3 gives the full variable domain: DTGVSQNPRHKITKRGQNVTFRCDPISEHNRLYWYRQTLGQGPEFLTYFQNEAQLEKSRLLSDRFSAERPKGSFSTLEIQRTEQGDSAMYLCASSRAGPRGEKLFFGSGTQLSVL.

The chain links TRBV28 to TRBJ1-4; D is unclear. Looked up from germline, CDR1 is MDHEN and CDR2 is SYDVKM. V gave up 0 bases and J gave up 8 bases, with 13 bases separating them. The length of the CDR3 is 15 residues. CDR3 nucleotides: TGTGCCAGCAGTTTATGGGACTCGGTAGGGGAAAAACTGTTTTTT. Protein: CASSLWDSVGEKLFF.

V and J are TRBV18 and TRBJ1-6; D is possibly TRBD1 (5 bases). Germline loops: CDR1 KGHSH, CDR2 LQKENI. CDR3 length: 15 amino acids. V was shortened by 5 bases and J by 8 bases, with 16 bases between the two germline ends. CDR3 amino acids: CASSARVLRDSPLHF. For the CDR3, the DNA is TGTGCCAGCTCAGCCAGGGTGCTTCGGGATTCACCCCTCCACTTT.

The chain employs TRBV4-2 and TRBJ2-7, with 12 nucleotides matching TRBD2. Trimming cost V 2 bases and J 2 bases; bases outside gene matches: 10. Germline V CDR1 and CDR2: LGHNA, YNFKEQ. The CDR3 length is 18 residues. CDR3 region: CASSQKGLAGGGAYEQYF. CDR3 nucleotides: TGTGCCAGCAGCCAAAAGGGCCTAGCGGGAGGGGGGGCCTACGAGCAGTACTTC.

The chain joins TRBV4-1 to TRBJ2-1; TRBD1 aligns across 7 bases. The ends lost 4 bases at V and 2 bases at J; junction bases unmatched: 2. The CDR3 sequence is 14 residues long. In germline, CDR1 is MGHRA, CDR2 YSYEKL. CDR3 sequence: CASSRTGTYNEQFF. The CDR3 DNA sequence: TGCGCCAGCAGCCGGACAGGAACCTACAATGAGCAGTTCTTC.

V is TRBV5-1 and J is TRBJ2-7, with D possibly matching TRBD2 (5 bases). Between the trimmed V and J ends, which lost 0 bases and 3 bases, there was a span of 13 bases. Germline loops: CDR1 SGHRS, CDR2 YFSETQ. The CDR3 is 15 residues long. CDR3 loop: CASSLDRSGNYEQYF. The CDR3 bases are TGCGCCAGCAGCTTGGATCGATCGGGGAACTACGAGCAGTACTTC.